A selection of T cell receptor beta chains follows, all from one sample in a study of T cell responses to AZD1222 COVID-19 vaccine. Using immunoSEQ multiplex PCR, the repertoire was profiled, and TCRdb retains in-frame clones only, with some absent. The table has more than 100,000 clones, around 90% seen once. This specimen was peripheral blood, taken on day 0 of AZD1222 vaccination. These receptors were obtained from an adult in good health. Each CDR3 is given with its conserved first and last residue. The D gene is left open where the match is weak. Size is omitted from some rows. Given values are once, few, many or a class for expanded clones.

clone size: -
J gene: TRBJ1-3
V gene: TRBV7-9
D gene: TRBD1
CDR3 protein: CASSGQGSSGNTIYF
CDR3 DNA: TGTGCCAGCTCTGGACAGGGCAGCTCTGGAAACACCATATATTTT

clone size: -
J gene: TRBJ2-3
V gene: TRBV5-4
D gene: -
CDR3 protein: CASSDSTDTQYF
CDR3 DNA: TGTGCCAGCAGCGATAGCACAGATACGCAGTATTTT

clone size: -
J gene: TRBJ2-3
V gene: TRBV6-5
D gene: TRBD1
CDR3 protein: CASSTGSFGTDTQYF
CDR3 DNA: TGTGCCAGCTCGACAGGGTCATTCGGCACAGATACGCAGTATTTT

clone size: -
J gene: TRBJ1-1
V gene: TRBV10-2
D gene: -
CDR3 protein: CASRSEAGRSTEAFF
CDR3 DNA: TGCGCCAGCAGAAGTGAGGCAGGTCGTAGCACTGAAGCTTTCTTT

clone size: -
J gene: TRBJ1-2
V gene: TRBV10-1
D gene: -
CDR3 protein: CASSPRVHGGYTF
CDR3 DNA: TGCGCCAGCAGTCCCCGGGTCCACGGGGGCTACACCTTC

clone size: -
J gene: TRBJ1-1
V gene: TRBV5-1
D gene: -
CDR3 protein: CASSLAWGDTEAFF
CDR3 DNA: TGCGCCAGCAGCTTGGCTTGGGGGGACACTGAAGCTTTCTTT

clone size: -
J gene: TRBJ1-5
V gene: TRBV19
D gene: TRBD1
CDR3 protein: CASSMYRGQHQPQHF
CDR3 DNA: TGTGCCAGTAGTATGTACAGGGGGCAACATCAGCCCCAGCATTTT

clone size: -
J gene: TRBJ1-2
V gene: TRBV18
D gene: TRBD1
CDR3 protein: CASSSNRGDYGYTF
CDR3 DNA: TGTGCCAGCTCATCTAACAGGGGTGACTATGGCTACACCTTC

clone size: -
J gene: TRBJ2-1
V gene: TRBV19
D gene: -
CDR3 protein: CASMRYNEQFF
CDR3 DNA: TGTGCCAGTATGAGATACAATGAGCAGTTCTTC

clone size: few
J gene: TRBJ1-1
V gene: TRBV2
D gene: -
CDR3 protein: CASTLNGAMGDTEAFF
CDR3 DNA: TGTGCCAGCACCTTAAATGGGGCGATGGGGGACACTGAAGCTTTCTTT

clone size: -
J gene: TRBJ1-2
V gene: TRBV14
D gene: -
CDR3 protein: CASSPGSPYGYTF
CDR3 DNA: TGTGCCAGCAGCCCGGGGAGTCCTTATGGCTACACCTTC

clone size: -
J gene: TRBJ2-3
V gene: TRBV10-2
D gene: -
CDR3 protein: CASKSKTSTDTQYF
CDR3 DNA: TGCGCCAGCAAAAGCAAAACTAGCACAGATACGCAGTATTTT

clone size: -
J gene: TRBJ1-3
V gene: TRBV7-9
D gene: -
CDR3 protein: CASSAGNTIYF
CDR3 DNA: TGTGCCAGCAGCGCGGGAAACACCATATATTTT

clone size: -
J gene: TRBJ2-6
V gene: TRBV9
D gene: TRBD1
CDR3 protein: CASSASIQGASGANVLTF
CDR3 DNA: TGTGCCAGCAGCGCGTCAATACAGGGGGCGTCAGGGGCCAACGTCCTGACTTTC

clone size: -
J gene: TRBJ1-2
V gene: TRBV9
D gene: TRBD1
CDR3 protein: CASSVVGTGLYGYTF
CDR3 DNA: TGTGCCAGCAGCGTAGTAGGGACAGGGCTTTATGGCTACACCTTC

clone size: -
J gene: TRBJ2-6
V gene: TRBV30
D gene: -
CDR3 protein: CAYLGGTGANVLTF
CDR3 DNA: TGTGCATACTTGGGGGGTACTGGGGCCAACGTCCTGACTTTC

clone size: -
J gene: TRBJ1-2
V gene: TRBV2
D gene: -
CDR3 protein: CASSPDIGYTF
CDR3 DNA: TGTGCCAGCAGTCCAGACATTGGCTACACCTTC

clone size: -
J gene: TRBJ2-7
V gene: TRBV10-3
D gene: TRBD2
CDR3 protein: CAISATSGSSYEQYF
CDR3 DNA: TGTGCCATCAGCGCCACTAGCGGGAGTTCCTACGAGCAGTACTTC

clone size: once
J gene: TRBJ2-3
V gene: TRBV6-6
D gene: -
CDR3 protein: CASSLIQDTQYF
CDR3 DNA: TGTGCCAGCAGTCTAATCCAAGATACGCAGTATTTT

clone size: -
J gene: TRBJ2-5
V gene: TRBV3-1/TRBV3-2
D gene: -
CDR3 protein: CASSQVVGPEGGYF
CDR3 DNA: TGTGCCAGCAGCCAAGTAGTAGGGCCAGAGGGTGGGTACTTC

clone size: -
J gene: TRBJ1-1
V gene: TRBV10-2
D gene: -
CDR3 protein: CASSDGGPTEAFF
CDR3 DNA: TGCGCCAGCAGTGATGGAGGGCCCACTGAAGCTTTCTTT

clone size: once
J gene: TRBJ1-4
V gene: TRBV7-9
D gene: -
CDR3 protein: CASSLLATNEKLFF
CDR3 DNA: TGTGCCAGCAGCTTACTAGCAACTAATGAAAAACTGTTTTTT

clone size: -
J gene: TRBJ2-5
V gene: TRBV28
D gene: -
CDR3 protein: CASSSPRAGKETQYF
CDR3 DNA: TGTGCCAGCAGTTCCCCCCGGGCAGGGAAAGAGACCCAGTACTTC

clone size: once
J gene: TRBJ2-5
V gene: TRBV9
D gene: -
CDR3 protein: CASSPTDDQETQYF
CDR3 DNA: TGTGCCAGCAGTCCGACGGACGATCAAGAGACCCAGTACTTC